This T cell receptor (beta chain) was profiled in a study of blood T cell repertoires in COVID-19. Study overall: The United States, Italy and Spain provided the acute and convalescent COVID-19 samples. The cDNA or gDNA used as material had been derived from T cells, B-cell-depleted T cells, or PBMCs.

Clinical history as reported by participants underpinned cohort assignment. Original handling: Estimated nucleated cell counts came from reference gene primer amplification. Profiled with immunoSEQ multiplex PCR; TCRdb holds only in-frame clones, not every one. That table supplies the V and J calls and clone size; D and trimming were determined from the DNA. The table shows some 240,000 clones, with 70% to 90% occurring only once. The germline V gene has CDR1 LNHNV and CDR2 YYDKDF (reference sequence). Between the trimmed V and J ends, which lost 5 bases and 0 bases, there was a span of 7 bases. The CDR3 is 14 residues long.

V and J are TRBV15 and TRBJ2-2; TRBD1 might be the D (5 bases). Sample: PBMCs or T cells enriched from blood (not recorded which). The sequence derives from a woman between 40 and 50 years old with acute COVID-19. The CDR3 nucleotides are TGTGCCACCAGCCCCAGGGCGAACACCGGGGAGCTGTTTTTT. Translation: CATSPRANTGELFF.